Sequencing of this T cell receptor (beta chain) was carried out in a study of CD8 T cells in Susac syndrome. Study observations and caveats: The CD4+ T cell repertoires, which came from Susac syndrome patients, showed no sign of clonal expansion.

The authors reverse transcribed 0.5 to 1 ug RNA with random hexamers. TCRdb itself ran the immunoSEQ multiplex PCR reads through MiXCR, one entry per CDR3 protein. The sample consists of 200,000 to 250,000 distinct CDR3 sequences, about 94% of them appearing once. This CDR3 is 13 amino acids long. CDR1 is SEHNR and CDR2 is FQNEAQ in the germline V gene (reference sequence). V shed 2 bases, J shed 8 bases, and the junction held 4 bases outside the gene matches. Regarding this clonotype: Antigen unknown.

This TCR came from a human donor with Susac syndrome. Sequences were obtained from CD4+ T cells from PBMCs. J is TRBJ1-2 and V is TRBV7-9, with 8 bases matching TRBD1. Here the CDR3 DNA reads TGTGCCAGCAGCTTACAGGGGGCAGAAGGCTACACCTTC. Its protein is CASSLQGAEGYTF.